This T cell receptor (beta chain) originates from a study of type 1 regulatory T cells. Study-level background: An in vitro protocol generated T-allo10, a Tr1-enriched, alloantigen-specific CD4 T cell product. Study results and caveats: Compared with non-type 1 regulatory T cells, type 1 regulatory T cells showed a more restricted TCR repertoire.

TCRdb re-called the reads with MiXCR, one entry per CDR3 protein. The top ten hold 8.3% of the sample, which has fewer than 80,000 distinct CDR3 sequences, less than 25% seen once. This clonotype was seen more than once but under ten times. What it binds is unknown. Germline values: CDR1 DFQATT, CDR2 SNEGSKA (reference sequence). The junction had 5 bases not matched to a gene; V was cut back by 4 bases and J by 8 bases. The CDR3 extends over 15 amino acids. This receptor was obtained from a human donor in good health. V is TRBV20-1 and J is TRBJ2-1; 16 bases are shared with TRBD2. The sample taken for sequencing was cultured type 1 regulatory T (Tr1) cells, either the whole culture or a sorted fraction (not recorded which). CDR3 sequence reads: CSAIAGTSGRDEQFF. For the CDR3, the DNA is TGCAGTGCTATAGCCGGGACTAGCGGGAGGGATGAGCAGTTCTTC.